The entry below describes one TCR beta chain. These data originate in a study of OX40 agonist ivuxolimab in advanced cancers. V was clipped by 6 bases and J by 1 base, with 9 bases between them. This CDR3 contains 14 residues. The germline V gene has CDR1 MNHEY and CDR2 SVGAGI. The assay was immunoSEQ multiplex PCR, and TCRdb's table has in-frame clones only and misses some. The sample contains 40,000 to 50,000 clones, around nine tenths of which appear only once. The source is an adult with an advanced solid tumor such as melanoma, head and neck, liver or kidney cancer. This rearrangement joins TRBV6-5 to TRBJ1-4; D is unclear. Sequenced here: CD4+ or CD8+ T cells sorted from blood, sampled in a trial of the OX40 agonist ivuxolimab. The CDR3 loop reads CASRGIGTNEKLFF. CDR3 in DNA: TGTGCCAGCAGGGGGATAGGAACTAATGAAAAACTGTTTTTT.